This TCR beta chain was found in a study of T cell responses to AZD1222 COVID-19 vaccine. Whole-study results and caveats: Unmutated variant regions are reportedly targeted by nearly half of spike-specific TCRs. Spike-specific TCR breadth and depth rose after two AZD1222 doses. Spike regions recognized by vaccine-associated CD4 TCRs spanned the protein, led by 160-218 and 743-854. Possibly, clonal diversity was underestimated; donors were largely white British and included more females.

This CDR3 region has 16 residues. Trimming took 4 bases from V and 3 from J; bases not matched to a gene: 8. Germline CDR1 PRHDT, CDR2 FYEKMQ (reference sequence). Remarks on this clone: What it recognizes is unknown.

The repertoire was sequenced with immunoSEQ multiplex PCR; TCRdb's copy has only in-frame clones and lacks some. This table has about 150,000 clones, roughly nine tenths appearing once. This receptor was obtained from an adult who had recovered from COVID-19. The sequencing used peripheral blood, collected after recovery from COVID-19. The rearrangement uses TRBV13 and TRBJ1-2; 10 bases match TRBD1. Written as DNA, the CDR3 is TGTGCCAGCAGCTCCACCGGGACAGGGGTTGACTATGGCTACACCTTC. This gives the protein CASSSTGTGVDYGYTF. The complete variable domain, with remaining parts taken from reference TRBV13 and TRBJ1-2, reads AAGVIQSPRHLIKEKRETATLKCYPIPRHDTVYWYQQGPGQDPQFLISFYEKMQSDKGSIPDRFSAQQFSDYHSELNMSSLELGDSALYFCASSSTGTGVDYGYTFGSGTRLTVV.